Each of the 7 T cell receptor beta chains below was sequenced from the same sample in a study of blood T cell repertoires in COVID-19. TCRdb's table, derived via immunoSEQ multiplex PCR, lists solely in-frame clones and lacks some. This sample has under 300,000 clones, with roughly nine tenths found just once. Input material: peripheral blood. The receptors shown here come from a middle-aged man with acute or convalescent COVID-19.

This chain connects TRBV27 to TRBJ2-3; 13 bases match TRBD2. Germline V gives CDR1 MNHEY, CDR2 SMNVEV (reference sequence). CDR3 length equals 17 residues. V shed 3 bases and J 7 bases; nucleotides not matched to a gene: 10. The CDR3 nucleotides read TGTGCCAGCAGTTTCCCCAAACTAGCGGGGGGGGTCTATACGCAGTATTTT. Translated, it gives CASSFPKLAGGVYTQYF.

The chain employs TRBV27 and TRBJ2-2; a weak D match, TRBD2 (5 bases). The germline gives CDR1 MNHEY, CDR2 SMNVEV (reference sequence). Trimming removed 11 bases from V and 3 bases from J, with 7 bases in between. This CDR3 contains 11 residues. In DNA form, the CDR3 reads TGTGCCGCGGGTTACACCGGGGAGCTGTTTTTT. This gives the protein CAAGYTGELFF.

The chain uses TRBV10-3 and TRBJ2-7; the D is unclear. V lost 4 bases and J lost 0, with 7 bases in between. This CDR3 has 13 residues. Germline CDR1 is ENHRY and CDR2 is SYGVKD. CDR3 nucleotides: TGTGCCATCAGTGTAGTTAGCTCCTACGAGCAGTACTTC. Encoded protein: CAISVVSSYEQYF.

V is TRBV25-1 and J is TRBJ2-3; 8 bases line up with TRBD2. J was trimmed by 2 bases and V by 8 bases; bases with no gene match: 3. CDR1 and CDR2 from the germline V gene are MGHDK and SYGVNS. The CDR3 contains 13 residues. CDR3 amino acids: CASGRGDTDTQYF. The CDR3 DNA reads as TGTGCCAGCGGGCGGGGGGACACAGATACGCAGTATTTT.

The rearrangement links TRBV14 to TRBJ2-3; 9 bases align to TRBD1. The V gene end was trimmed by 3 bases and the J gene end by 2 bases; junction bases not matched to a gene: 6. The CDR3 is made up of 16 amino acids. CDR1 SGHDN and CDR2 FVKESK come from the germline V gene. The CDR3 region is CASSHLGTGITDTQYF. The CDR3 region has the DNA TGTGCCAGCAGCCACCTCGGGACAGGGATCACAGATACGCAGTATTTT.

This clone was counted once. V and J are TRBV11-2 and TRBJ2-1; D not resolved. This CDR3 has 15 amino acids. V lost 6 bases, J lost 5 bases, and 17 bases lay in between. CDR1 SGHAT and CDR2 FQNNGV come from the germline V gene. This CDR3 reads CASRPILGRDNEQFF. CDR3 coding DNA: TGTGCCAGCAGGCCAATATTGGGTCGGGACAATGAGCAGTTCTTC. Drawing the rest from reference TRBV11-2 and TRBJ2-1, the complete variable domain is EAGVAQSPRYKIIEKRQSVAFWCNPISGHATLYWYQQILGQGPKLLIQFQNNGVVDDSQLPKDRFSAERLKGVDSTLKIQPAKLEDSAVYLCASRPILGRDNEQFFGPGTRLTVL.

The rearrangement links TRBV11-2 to TRBJ1-1; D remains unclear. This CDR3 is 16 amino acids long. Germline CDR1 and CDR2: SGHAT and FQNNGV. V was shortened by 7 bases and J by 0 bases, with 18 bases between the two germline ends. CDR3 in DNA: TGTGCCAGCAAGTATCTCGGCTCCACTATGAACACTGAAGCTTTCTTT. Protein sequence: CASKYLGSTMNTEAFF.